This T cell receptor beta chain was documented in a study of cytomegalovirus exposure and HLA in healthy donors. The PCR was carried out with 60 Vbeta primers and 13 Jbeta primers. Measured with immunoSEQ multiplex PCR; TCRdb has only the in-frame clones, and not every one. The sample records more than 90,000 clones, 55% to 80% being singletons. V was cut by 6 bases and J by 3 bases, with 16 bases left in between. This CDR3 spans 15 amino acids. Germline assignment: CDR1 ENHRY and CDR2 SYGVKD. This clonotype was sampled from a young woman in good health and CMV-seronegative. The chain joins TRBV10-3 to TRBJ2-3; weak D call: TRBD1 (6 bases). The material sequenced was PBMCs. The CDR3 protein is CAISYGQRRTDTQYF. CDR3 DNA: TGTGCCATCAGCTACGGACAGAGGAGGACAGATACGCAGTATTTT.